These T cell receptor beta chains were read from a single sample in a study of T cells after yellow fever vaccination. TCRdb passed the 5' RACE reads through MiXCR, listing each CDR3 protein once. The data contain 360,000 or so distinct CDR3 sequences, more than 9% of them seen just once; the ten biggest clones take up less than 20%. Source: PBMCs, taken on the day of the first yellow fever vaccination. Receptors originate from a young man who received the YFV17D yellow fever vaccine. CDR3s include the opening cysteine and the closing phenylalanine or tryptophan. Only some rows state a clone size, as once, few, many or a class for expanded clones.

V gene: TRBV7-9; clone size: -; J gene: TRBJ1-1; CDR3 protein: CASSSIRTSENTEAFF
V gene: TRBV7-8; clone size: -; J gene: TRBJ2-3; CDR3 protein: CASSFYSGGRTSTDTQYF
V gene: TRBV18; clone size: -; J gene: TRBJ2-5; CDR3 protein: CASSPMIETQYF
V gene: TRBV24-1; clone size: many; J gene: TRBJ2-1; CDR3 protein: CATSDFGGNEQFF
V gene: TRBV9; clone size: -; J gene: TRBJ1-2; CDR3 protein: CASSPGQNLMDGYTF
V gene: TRBV29-1; clone size: -; J gene: TRBJ1-4; CDR3 protein: CSVTGGYPPTNEKLFF
V gene: TRBV9; clone size: -; J gene: TRBJ1-4; CDR3 protein: CASSGTGGPNEKLFF
V gene: TRBV5-5; clone size: few; J gene: TRBJ2-1; CDR3 protein: CASSYRLAGDSYNEQFF
V gene: TRBV5-1; clone size: few; J gene: TRBJ1-1; CDR3 protein: CASSLESVGSTEAFF
V gene: TRBV6-2/TRBV6-3; clone size: few; J gene: TRBJ1-5; CDR3 protein: CASSSTGGGKYQPQHF
V gene: TRBV19; clone size: few; J gene: TRBJ1-2; CDR3 protein: CASSPTRGGYTF
V gene: TRBV18; clone size: few; J gene: TRBJ2-1; CDR3 protein: CASSPIDEQFF
V gene: TRBV7-2; clone size: -; J gene: TRBJ2-6; CDR3 protein: CASSLMRASGANVLTF
V gene: TRBV12-3/TRBV12-4; clone size: few; J gene: TRBJ1-1; CDR3 protein: CASRRRVWPPRFLYTEAFF
V gene: TRBV28; clone size: few; J gene: TRBJ2-1; CDR3 protein: CASSLWGAGGLYNEQFF
V gene: TRBV11-2; clone size: few; J gene: TRBJ2-1; CDR3 protein: CASSLGPPNNEQFF
V gene: TRBV20-1; clone size: -; J gene: TRBJ2-3; CDR3 protein: CSASPFTSGSSTDTQYF
V gene: TRBV20-1; clone size: few; J gene: TRBJ2-7; CDR3 protein: CSASWDRGLYEQYF
V gene: TRBV11-2; clone size: -; J gene: TRBJ1-5; CDR3 protein: CASSLKGGQGKNSNQPQHF
V gene: TRBV6-2/TRBV6-3; clone size: -; J gene: TRBJ2-1; CDR3 protein: CASSYTRTGVYNEQFF
V gene: TRBV10-2; clone size: -; J gene: TRBJ2-7; CDR3 protein: CASSPDWGSSYEQYF
V gene: TRBV10-3; clone size: few; J gene: TRBJ1-1; CDR3 protein: CAISETGGDTEAFF
V gene: TRBV7-2; clone size: few; J gene: TRBJ2-7; CDR3 protein: CASSSAGTSGSYEQYF
V gene: TRBV7-2; clone size: few; J gene: TRBJ1-5; CDR3 protein: CASSAGTGSQPQHF
V gene: TRBV6-2/TRBV6-3; clone size: few; J gene: TRBJ2-2; CDR3 protein: CASQTRSYTGELFF
V gene: TRBV27; clone size: -; J gene: TRBJ2-3; CDR3 protein: CASSLVGLHTDTQYF
V gene: TRBV20-1; clone size: -; J gene: TRBJ2-2; CDR3 protein: CSAISSASSNTGELFF